This note documents a single T cell receptor beta chain sequence. The clone's antigen remains unknown. Nothing much larger sits one base from this clone, and base qualities are not available. Looking up the germline V gene yields CDR1 MDHEN and CDR2 SYDVKM. From V the trimming removes 6 bases and from J it removes 3 bases, while the gene matches leave 9 bases of the junction unaccounted for. The CDR3 holds 16 amino acids from the cysteine to the phenylalanine. Left in the record is the CDR3 DNA by itself, 48 bases read in frame from the first base. The library was built by means of the immunoSEQ multiplex PCR assay. Genomic DNA from the sorted T-cell subsets was used to amplify rearranged TCR beta chain products, which were then sequenced. As for the authors' bioinformatics: Repertoire diversity of productive TCR beta rearrangements was quantified using Shannon entropy and Simpson indices. Clonal expansion was assessed by the summed frequency of the 100 most abundant productive TCR beta clonotypes among total reads. The TRB repertoires were scored with a self-reactivity index built on which amino acids appear at CDR3beta positions 6 and 7. Two-way ANOVA was used for repertoire analyses, and Student t or Mann-Whitney tests were used for flow cytometric analyses. Not all clones reach the TCRdb copy of this immuneACCESS table, which keeps in-frame sequences only. Checked studies attribute under half of the gap to unresolved V genes and leave the rest unexplained. V, J and clone size are taken as reported in that table, and D and trimming were inferred from the DNA itself. The sample table holds roughly 20,000 clones, of which roughly 90% were seen once. Of the sample, roughly 1.4% falls within the top ten clones.

This specimen comes from a study of regulatory and conventional T cells in RAG deficiency (dated by TCRdb to the late 2010s). Regarding the study in general: High-throughput TCR beta sequencing was used to compare the diversity and composition of the Treg, conventional CD4+ and CD8+ T cell repertoires of RAG-deficient patients with those of healthy controls. Study-wide conclusions, independent of this receptor: Sorted CD25-high CD127-low cells from Omenn syndrome patients may represent peripherally activated cells rather than bona fide Treg cells. For some subjects, some T-cell subset analyses were not performed. Compared with controls, Omenn syndrome and CID/AS patients had roughly 98-fold fewer unique TCR beta sequences in Treg cells, but only approximately 9.7-fold fewer in the other subsets. Compared with control T-cell subpopulations, RAG-deficient patients had much lower Shannon entropy and higher Simpson indices. All patient T-cell subsets had shorter CDR3 lengths; Omenn syndrome patients showed >85% Treg-Tconv repertoire overlap at nucleotide and amino acid level.

Before genomic DNA extraction, regulatory T cells were purified from blood as CD4+CD25-high CD127-low cells. About 8 healthy control donors were used as the comparison group for repertoire analyses. The same specimen was also included in a second study, on regulatory T cells. The second source states: In the multiplex PCR, 52 forward TRBV primers and 13 reverse TRBJ primers were used, and assay-based and computational corrections were applied for amplification bias. Repertoires from patients had restricted unique TRB V-J pairs and skewed V and J gene usage, with the strongest effect in regulatory T cells. Between CD3G-deficient patients and healthy controls, the study compared T-cell receptor beta repertoires in sorted regulatory T cells, conventional CD4+ T cells and CD8+ T cells. Peripheral blood mononuclear cells were isolated by Ficoll density separation. Rearranged TRB loci were amplified from genomic DNA by multiplex PCR within the immunoSEQ assay. TRB amplicons were sequenced on an Illumina HiSeq platform. Custom algorithms error-filtered the raw sequences and aligned the raw sequences to reference gene sequences, after which the immunoSEQ online tools were used for analysis. The frequencies of productive and nonproductive TRB rearrangements were evaluated among unique sequences as well as among total sequences. Prism software was used to run t tests, Mann-Whitney tests or two-way ANOVA for comparisons between groups.

This clonotype was obtained from a human donor in good health. The specimen sequenced was Tregs sorted from blood. The chain is encoded by TRBV28 joined to TRBJ2-2; TRBD1 lines up with 8 middle nucleotides. Read as DNA, the sequence is TGTGCCAGCAGCCTCGGACAGGGCACATACACCGGGGAGCTGTTTTTT. Its product reads: CASSLGQGTYTGELFF.